This TCR beta chain originates from a study of cytomegalovirus exposure and HLA in healthy donors. PCR used 60 Vbeta primers and 13 Jbeta primers. The protocol was immunoSEQ multiplex PCR, while the TCRdb copy is restricted to in-frame clones and leaves out a portion. This table holds some 120,000 clones, roughly four fifths found once. Overall study findings and caveats: TCR beta chain V- and J-gene trimming was linked, in a later analysis, to a missense variant in DCLRE1C. Diagnosis of cytomegalovirus status made by the classifier reportedly showed high specificity and sensitivity.

Details on this clone: The target antigen is unknown.

Trimming removed 2 bases from V and 4 bases from J, with 21 bases in between. The CDR3 sequence is 17 residues long. Germline CDR1 MNHEY, CDR2 SMNVEV (reference sequence). The sequencing sample was made of PBMCs. The receptor was derived from a man aged 40-49 years in good health and CMV-seronegative. The chain is built from TRBV27 and TRBJ2-7; possibly TRBD2 for D (7 bases). The CDR3 loop is CASSLKVRGGSRYEQYF. The CDR3 bases are TGTGCCAGCAGTTTAAAGGTCAGGGGCGGGAGTCGATACGAGCAGTACTTC.